One T cell receptor (beta chain) is described in this entry. Its recognized antigen is unknown. No much larger clone is present one base from it, and per-base qualities are unavailable. The donors were healthy, HIV-negative adults with no recently reported acute infections or vaccinations. Only Caucasian adults living in Nashville, Tennessee, USA were represented among the donors. For unsorted samples, tens of millions of PBMCs were counted, and genomic DNA was extracted using the QIAamp DNA Blood Mini kit. After blood collection by leukapheresis, PBMCs were isolated using Ficoll-Histopaque density gradient centrifugation and then cryopreserved in the vapor phase of liquid nitrogen. TCR CDR3 regions were amplified from genomic DNA by multiplex PCR using the deep immunoSEQ assay. Extracted genomic DNA from each cell subset was distributed evenly across all wells of several immunoSEQ 96-well plates, and each plate was treated as a replicate. For unsorted PBMC, 250 to 300 ng genomic DNA, equal to tens of thousands of T cell genomes, was loaded into each replicate PCR. Ten immunoSEQ deep assay plates were used to sequence unsorted PBMC genomic DNA. Purified libraries were measured with a Qubit 3.0 fluorometer, size-checked on a Bioanalyzer 2100, and measured again with the KAPA Library Quantification kit. A separate single-read 150-cycle Illumina NextSeq 550 flow cell was used to sequence each immunoSEQ 96-well plate. Per the authors' processing: The immunoSEQ output contained only junctional sequences without quality scores, so filtering could not match that applied to full-length reads. To assign V/J genes and CDR3, sequences were annotated against IMGT germline references using PyIR, a Python wrapper for IgBLAST v1.9. Reads with weak V/J assignments (E-value above 1e-6), missing CDR3, stop codons, out-of-frame junctions, or ambiguous translated residues were removed. V3J clonotypes were defined by identical inferred V gene, J gene, and CDR3 amino acid sequence. Percentage overlap between repertoires was calculated by dividing the number of shared unique clonotypes by the size of the smaller repertoire. Three approaches were used to assess repertoire richness: RTK rarefaction, the Chao1 estimator, and Recon v2.1 estimates of unobserved clonotypes. TCRdb holds this immuneACCESS table with in-frame rearrangements only. Some clones are missing; in checked studies, unresolved V genes explain under half, and the rest has no known cause. V, J and clone size are those of that table, while D and trimming were read from the DNA. A total of about 460,000 clones appear in this sample, 60% to 80% of them only once. The ten top clones hold more than 10% of the sample.

The data were taken from a study of shared clonotypes between healthy human individuals (dated by TCRdb to 2018 to 2020). About the full investigation: Three men and two women, aged 18 to 49 years, made up the cohort. Libraries were prepared and TCR repertoires were sequenced by different laboratories using diverse techniques, in order to increase sequencing depth and limit assay-specific biases. To estimate repertoire size and how much clonotypes are shared between individuals, the study performed deep sequencing of blood TCR repertoires from 4 to 6 healthy adults. Per donor, leukapheresis produced somewhere between about 0.94 and 9.5 billion PBMCs. Overall results and qualifications from the work: The small number of donors limited the genetic and exposure-history diversity represented. Pairwise subsampling indicated that sequencing depth was expected to affect the degree of clonotype sharing among donors. Only blood was sampled, and tissue TCR repertoires likely differ from those in blood.

The TCR was taken from a middle-aged woman in good health. Some clones in this sample may be carry-over from other donors' samples. Sequenced material: PBMCs.

The bases are TGTGCCAGCAGTCCACCGGGGGACGCGCGGGAGCAGTTCTTC. Its protein is CASSPPGDAREQFF. The chain employs TRBV27 and TRBJ2-1; possibly the D gene is TRBD2, per 6 matching bases. The CDR3 measures 14 amino acids from cysteine to phenylalanine. Only the CDR3 DNA is retained, 42 bases long and in frame from the first base. The germline V gene (reference sequence) provides CDR1 MNHEY and CDR2 SMNVEV. At the junction V is shortened by 5 bases and J by 10 bases, with 18 bases in between.